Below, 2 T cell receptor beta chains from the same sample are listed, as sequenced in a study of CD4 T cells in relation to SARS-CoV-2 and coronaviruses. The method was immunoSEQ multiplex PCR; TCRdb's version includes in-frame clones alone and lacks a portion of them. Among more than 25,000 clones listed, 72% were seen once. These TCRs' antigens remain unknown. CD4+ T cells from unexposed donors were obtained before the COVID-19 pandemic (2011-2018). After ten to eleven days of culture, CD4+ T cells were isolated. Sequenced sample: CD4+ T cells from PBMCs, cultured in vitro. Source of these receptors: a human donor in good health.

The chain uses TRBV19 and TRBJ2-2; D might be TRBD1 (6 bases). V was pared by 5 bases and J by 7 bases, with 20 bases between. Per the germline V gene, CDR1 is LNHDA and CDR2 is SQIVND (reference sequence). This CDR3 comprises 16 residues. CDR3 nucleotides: TGTGCCAGTAGTTCGACAGGTCCCTCGGATTACGGGGAGCTGTTTTTT. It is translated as CASSSTGPSDYGELFF.

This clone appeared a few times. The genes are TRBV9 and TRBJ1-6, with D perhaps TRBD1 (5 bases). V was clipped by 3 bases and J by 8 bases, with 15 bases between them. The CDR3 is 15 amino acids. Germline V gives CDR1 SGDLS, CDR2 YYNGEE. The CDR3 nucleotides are TGTGCCAGCAGCGGTGGCGGGGGGTTAGATTCACCCCTCCACTTT. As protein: CASSGGGGLDSPLHF.